These T cell receptor beta chains were read from a single sample in a study of blood T cell repertoires in COVID-19. Some clones are missing from TCRdb's copy, which holds only in-frame ones; the method was immunoSEQ multiplex PCR. In the table there are about 240,000 clones, 83% of which are singletons. Sequencing input: PBMCs or T cells enriched from blood (not recorded which). Receptors originate from a woman in her thirties or forties who had been exposed to COVID-19. CDR3s include the opening cysteine and the closing phenylalanine or tryptophan. The order of the fields is CDR3 length, D gene, V gene, J gene, clone size, CDR3 protein, CDR3 DNA. The D gene is left open where the match is weak. Expanded clones get a size class; other rows say once, few or many, or leave the size out.

11	-	TRBV10-3	TRBJ2-1	-	CAISESEEQFF	TGTGCCATCAGTGAGTCGGAGGAGCAGTTCTTC
15	-	TRBV7-2	TRBJ1-1	-	CASSLAGGLNTEAFF	TGTGCCAGCAGCTTAGCAGGAGGATTAAACACTGAAGCTTTCTTT
16	TRBD2	TRBV5-4	TRBJ2-3	-	CASSLRRGGSTDTQYF	TGTGCCAGCAGCTTGAGACGCGGGGGGAGCACAGATACGCAGTATTTT
14	TRBD1	TRBV5-1	TRBJ1-1	-	CASSRGTVDTEAFF	TGCGCCAGCAGTCGGGGGACAGTAGACACTGAAGCTTTCTTT
12	-	TRBV14	TRBJ1-2	-	CASSLYLRGYTF	TGTGCCAGCAGCCTATATTTGCGAGGCTACACCTTC
14	-	TRBV4-1	TRBJ1-2	many	CASSQDQGNYGYTF	TGCGCCAGCAGCCAAGACCAGGGTAACTATGGCTACACCTTC
16	-	TRBV7-9	TRBJ1-1	-	CASSFGPLPESTEAFF	TGTGCCAGCAGCTTTGGTCCACTCCCGGAGAGCACTGAAGCTTTCTTT
15	TRBD2	TRBV23-1	TRBJ2-5	once	CASSHLAGGQETQYF	TGCGCCAGCAGTCACCTAGCGGGGGGGCAGGAGACCCAGTACTTC
13	-	TRBV5-4	TRBJ2-4	-	CASSYKGSYIQYF	TGTGCCAGCAGCTATAAAGGGAGCTACATTCAGTACTTC
15	TRBD1	TRBV28	TRBJ1-1	-	CASRRDRGLNTEAFF	TGTGCCAGCAGGCGGGACAGGGGATTGAACACTGAAGCTTTCTTT
14	-	TRBV19	TRBJ2-3	once	CASRPDQGTDTQYF	TGTGCCAGTAGACCTGACCAGGGGACGGATACGCAGTATTTT